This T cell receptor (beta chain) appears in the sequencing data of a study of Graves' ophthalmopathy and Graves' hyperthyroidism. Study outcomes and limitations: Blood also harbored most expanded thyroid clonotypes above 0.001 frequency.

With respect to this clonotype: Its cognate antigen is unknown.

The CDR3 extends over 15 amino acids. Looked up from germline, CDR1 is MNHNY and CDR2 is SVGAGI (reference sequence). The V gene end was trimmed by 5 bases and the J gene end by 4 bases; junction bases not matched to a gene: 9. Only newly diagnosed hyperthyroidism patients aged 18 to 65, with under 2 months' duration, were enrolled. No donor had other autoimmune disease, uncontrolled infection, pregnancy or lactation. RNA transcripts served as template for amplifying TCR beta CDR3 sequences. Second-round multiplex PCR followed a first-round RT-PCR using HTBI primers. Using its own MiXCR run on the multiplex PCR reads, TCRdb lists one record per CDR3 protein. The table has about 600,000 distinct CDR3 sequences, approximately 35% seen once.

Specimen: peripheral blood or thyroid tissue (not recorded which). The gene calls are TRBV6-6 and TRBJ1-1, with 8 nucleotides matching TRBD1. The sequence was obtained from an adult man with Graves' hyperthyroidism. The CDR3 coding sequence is TGTGCCAGCAGTCCCCACCGGACAGGGACCACTGAAGCTTTCTTT. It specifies CASSPHRTGTTEAFF.